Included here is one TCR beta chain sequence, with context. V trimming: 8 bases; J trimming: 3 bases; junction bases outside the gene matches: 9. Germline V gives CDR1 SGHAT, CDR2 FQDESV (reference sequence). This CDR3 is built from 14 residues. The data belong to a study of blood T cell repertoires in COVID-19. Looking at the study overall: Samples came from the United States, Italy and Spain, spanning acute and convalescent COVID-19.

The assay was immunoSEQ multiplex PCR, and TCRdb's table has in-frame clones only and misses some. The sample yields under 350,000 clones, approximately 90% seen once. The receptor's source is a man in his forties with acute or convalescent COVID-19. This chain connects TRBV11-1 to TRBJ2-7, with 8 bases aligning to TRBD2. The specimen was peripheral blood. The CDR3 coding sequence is TGTGCCAGCGGCCCTCGGGGGGGCGGCTACGAGCAGTACTTC. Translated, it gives CASGPRGGGYEQYF.